Given below is one TCR beta chain in context. The clone's antigen remains unknown. A much larger clonotype is one base distant, so this may be a read error. CDR1 SEHNR and CDR2 FQNEAQ were looked up in the germline V gene (reference sequence). The V end gives up 6 bases and the J end 6 bases, leaving 5 bases in the junction not matched to a gene. The CDR3 covers 14 residues, taking in both the cysteine and the phenylalanine. Solely the CDR3 DNA is kept, with 42 bases framed from the first base. PBMCs were isolated by Ficoll-Paque density gradient centrifugation. Sequencing instrument: Illumina NovaSeq 6000. cDNA libraries for TCRalpha and TCRbeta were prepared by 5'RACE using constant-segment primers, with sample barcodes and unique molecular identifiers added. RNA was extracted from every sample with Trizol reagent. Libraries were amplified in two PCR steps, with a second sample barcode and Illumina TruSeq adapters added in the second step. Sequencing of the libraries was done on an Illumina NovaSeq, producing 2 x 150 bp paired-end reads. The paper's data handling went like this. Demultiplexing of reads and collapsing into UMI-guided consensus sequences were performed with migec v1.2.7. With mixcr v2.1.11, UMI consensuses were aligned to TRA and TRB V and J templates and assembled into clonotypes. Clonotypes were classified as expanded or contracted when called significant by both edgeR and NoisET, with noise models trained on biological replicates. For edgeR calls, the cutoffs were a false discovery rate-adjusted p below 0.01 and a log2 fold-change threshold of 1. As an exploratory analysis of dynamics, max-normalized trajectories of the 1000 most abundant clonotypes were examined by PCA with hierarchical clustering. Each responding clone was given a CD4 or CD8 phenotype based on the CD4+ and CD8+ repertoires, which had been sequenced separately. TCRdb itself trimmed the public reads at Q25 with fastp, ran MiXCR and retained productive beta chains. Every CDR3 protein is listed once, alongside the most common genes and DNA of its rows. It is TCRdb's table, rather than the study itself, that gives the V and J calls and clone size. The table for this sample lists fewer than 500,000 distinct CDR3 sequences; approximately 23% of them were counted only once. The top ten constitute around 13% of the sample.

This record comes from a study of T-cell memory formation after mild COVID-19 (dated by TCRdb to the early 2020s). Study-level background: TCR sequence clusters from the two donors were found to be largely donor specific. Longitudinal TCRalpha and TCRbeta repertoire sequencing tracked T-cell clones expanding and contracting after mild COVID-19 in two donors. Two young, previously healthy adult volunteers, one female and one male, were included in the cohort.

What the authors observed across the whole study: Contracting CD4+ clones were located mainly in the CM and EM memory subsets, whereas CD8+ clones were found to be enriched in EMRA. Some responding clones were found in pre-infection memory, which suggests that pre-existing cross-reactive memory T cells took part in the SARS-CoV-2 response. SARS-CoV-2 specificity of the second-wave clones peaking on day 37 was not confirmed. Only two mild cases were covered by the study, and larger cohorts that include severe cases with pre-infection samples were considered necessary. From day 15 to 85, contracting clones showed balanced CD4/CD8 phenotypes, whereas a second wave of clones that expanded from day 15 to 37 leaned towards CD4+.

Here the chain combines TRBV7-9 and TRBJ2-1; TRBD2 matches 10 bases in the middle. The source material was PBMCs or a T cell subset sorted from them (not recorded which). The TCR comes from an adult woman who had mild COVID-19 (a few samples of this study predate the infection). The sample titles of this study are shuffled in the database, so cell type and time point are left out; the donor was told from shared clones. The CDR3 region has the sequence CASRASGGPNEQFF. The DNA sequence reads TGTGCCAGCAGAGCTAGCGGGGGCCCCAATGAGCAGTTCTTC.